Presented here are 26 T cell receptor beta chains from one specimen sequenced in a study of T cells after yellow fever vaccination. TCRdb processed the 5' RACE reads anew with MiXCR; each CDR3 protein has one entry. The table has hundreds of thousands of distinct CDR3 sequences, 4.1% seen once. The sample in question was PBMCs, obtained 5 days after the yellow fever booster vaccination. The receptor source for this set is a man younger than 35 who received the YFV17D yellow fever vaccine.

The rearrangement joins TRBV6-4 to TRBJ2-3; TRBD1 might be the D (5 bases). V lost 5 bases, J lost 2 bases, and 8 bases lay in between. CDR1 MRHNA and CDR2 SNTAGT come from the germline V gene. The CDR3 totals 13 residues. In nucleotides, the CDR3 is TGTGCCAGCAGTCAGGGTCTCACAGATACGCAGTATTTT. Translation: CASSQGLTDTQYF.

Comment on this clonotype: A much larger clone is a single base away; this may be a read error. The rearrangement uses TRBV18 and TRBJ2-3; tentative D call: TRBD2 (6 bases). Per germline, CDR1 KGHSH and CDR2 LQKENI. This CDR3 has 14 amino acids. V was clipped by 3 bases and J by 4 bases, with 11 bases between them. CDR3 bases: TGTGCCAGCTCACCCCCGGTAGCGGCAGATACGCAGTATTTT. Amino acids: CASSPPVAADTQYF.

The CDR3 DNA reads as TGTGCCAGCAGCTTATGGCCCGCACAGTCACCCCTCCACTTT. Translation: CASSLWPAQSPLHF. The J gene is TRBJ1-6, the V gene TRBV7-2; no reliable D call. The CDR3 covers 14 residues. V lost 2 bases to trimming and J lost 10 bases, with 12 bases between them. Looked up from germline, CDR1 is SGHTA and CDR2 is FQGNSA. The entire variable domain, with the rest obtained from reference TRBV7-2 and TRBJ1-6, is as follows: GAGVSQSPSNKVTEKGKDVELRCDPISGHTALYWYRQSLGQGLEFLIYFQGNSAPDKSGLPSDRFSAERTGGSVSTLTIQRTQQEDSAVYLCASSLWPAQSPLHFGNGTRLTVT.

V gene TRBV5-4 combines with J gene TRBJ2-5; TRBD2 matches at 7 bases. From germline, CDR1 is SGHNT and CDR2 YYREEE (reference sequence). The ends lost 4 bases at V and 4 bases at J; junction bases unmatched: 7. The CDR3 consists of 14 residues. For the CDR3, the DNA is TGTGCCAGCAGCACTGGGACTAAGCTAGAGACCCAGTACTTC. It specifies CASSTGTKLETQYF. Variable domain in full (rest from reference TRBV5-4 and TRBJ2-5): ETGVTQSPTHLIKTRGQQVTLRCSSQSGHNTVSWYQQALGQGPQFIFQYYREEENGRGNFPPRFSGLQFPNYSSELNVNALELDDSALYLCASSTGTKLETQYFGPGTRLLVL.

This clonotype was counted ten times or more. This chain links TRBV7-2 with TRBJ2-3; the D call may be TRBD1 or TRBD2 (6 bases each). V was trimmed by 8 bases and J by 4 bases, leaving 10 bases between them. Germline V gene lookup returns CDR1 SGHTA and CDR2 FQGNSA. The CDR3 is 12 amino acids. For the CDR3, the DNA is TGTGCCAGCGAGGGGGGTTCAGATACGCAGTATTTT. Protein: CASEGGSDTQYF.

Notes on this clonotype: At one boundary the junction diverges from the germline segment, which might be a read error. V usage is TRBV5-4 and J usage is TRBJ2-1; 13 bases align to TRBD2. Germline V gene lookup returns CDR1 SGHNT and CDR2 YYREEE (reference sequence). The CDR3 spans 14 residues. The CDR3 DNA reads TGTGCCAGCAGCGGGACTAGCGGGGCTCCGGTGGGGGTCTTC. It yields the protein CASSGTSGAPVGVF.

As regards this clonotype: At one end, the junction sequence differs from germline, possibly due to a read error. The J gene is TRBJ2-3, the V gene TRBV29-1, with D maybe TRBD2 (8 bases). The CDR3 is made up of 14 amino acids. Germline CDR1 reads SQVTM; CDR2 reads ANQGSEA. The CDR3 DNA reads TGCAGCGTTGAAGCCGGACAGGTTAGCGGGGTCAGGCATTTT. Its protein product is CSVEAGQVSGVRHF.

This clonotype was seen more than once but under ten times. This chain links TRBV28 with TRBJ1-1; D gene unclear. Germline V gives CDR1 MDHEN, CDR2 SYDVKM. The CDR3 is 12 amino acids. The V end lost 7 bases, the J end lost 7 bases, and 13 bases lay between the germline ends. CDR3 nucleotide sequence: TGTGCCAGCACCTCTTCCGCAGTTGAAGCTTTCTTT. Translated: CASTSSAVEAFF.

The DNA for the CDR3 is TGCAGTGCTAGGTTCGGGGCCCCGAACACTGAAGCTTTCTTT. This sequence encodes CSARFGAPNTEAFF. This sequence joins TRBV20-1 and TRBJ1-1, with D perhaps TRBD1 (5 bases). V was shortened by 3 bases and J by 1 base, with 12 bases between the two germline ends. CDR1 is DFQATT, CDR2 SNEGSKA, per germline (reference sequence). The CDR3 is made up of 14 amino acids.

V and J are TRBV6-5 and TRBJ2-7, with D possibly called TRBD1 or TRBD2 (5 bases each). Germline V gene sequence: CDR1 MNHEY, CDR2 SVGAGI. Trimming pared 0 bases from V and 2 bases from J, leaving 8 bases between. The CDR3 sequence is 14 residues long. The CDR3 reads CASSYSGTPYEQYF. The CDR3 nucleotides are TGTGCCAGCAGTTACTCCGGGACCCCCTACGAGCAGTACTTC.

This clonotype was counted between two and nine times. The chain combines TRBV29-1 with TRBJ2-2; D is uncertain. V lost 8 bases, J lost 0 bases, and 10 bases lay in between. CDR1 and CDR2 from the germline V gene are SQVTM and ANQGSEA. The CDR3 runs 13 residues. The CDR3 bases are TGCAGCCTCCAGGACGCGAACACCGGGGAGCTGTTTTTT. This sequence encodes CSLQDANTGELFF.

This clonotype occurred many times. The CDR3 here is CASSQEALWEYRPFEQFF. The CDR3 bases are TGCGCCAGCAGCCAAGAGGCGCTCTGGGAGTATCGCCCCTTCGAGCAGTTCTTC. V usage is TRBV4-3 and J usage is TRBJ2-1, with a weak D call TRBD2 (5 bases). This CDR3 comprises 18 residues. Germline CDR1 and CDR2: LGHNA and YSLEER. With 0 bases removed from V and 10 bases from J, the gap between germline ends came to 25 bases.

The table lists this clonotype with a few counts. V usage is TRBV5-4 and J usage is TRBJ1-6; 7 nucleotides agree with TRBD1. This CDR3 is 15 amino acids long. Germline CDR1 and CDR2: SGHNT and YYREEE (reference sequence). J lost 7 bases, V lost 4 bases, and 8 bases had no gene match. The CDR3 coding sequence is TGTGCCAGCAGCCAGAGACAGGGCCCCAATTCACCCCTCCACTTT. Translating gives CASSQRQGPNSPLHF. Combining the CDR3 with reference TRBV5-4 and TRBJ1-6 gives the whole variable domain ETGVTQSPTHLIKTRGQQVTLRCSSQSGHNTVSWYQQALGQGPQFIFQYYREEENGRGNFPPRFSGLQFPNYSSELNVNALELDDSALYLCASSQRQGPNSPLHFGNGTRLTVT.

This clonotype was counted ten times or more. The chain combines TRBV12-3 or TRBV12-4 with TRBJ2-7; D is unresolved. V was trimmed by 1 base and J by 4 bases, leaving 5 bases between them. The CDR3 extends over 12 amino acids. CDR3 bases: TGTGCCAGCAGTTTAGTTCGATACGAGCAGTACTTC. It encodes CASSLVRYEQYF.

The chain joins TRBV10-3 to TRBJ2-7, with 7 positions matching TRBD1. Per the germline V gene, CDR1 is ENHRY and CDR2 is SYGVKD. V gave up 0 bases and J gave up 6 bases; unmatched junction bases: 14. This CDR3 spans 17 amino acids. The CDR3 is CAISESTRVGGWREQYV. Written as DNA, the CDR3 is TGTGCCATCAGTGAGTCGACGCGGGTAGGGGGCTGGCGCGAGCAGTACGTC.

This clonotype was counted at least ten times. The chain links TRBV9 to TRBJ2-5; D is unresolved. The CDR3 has 12 residues. In germline, CDR1 is SGDLS, CDR2 YYNGEE. With 0 bases removed from V and 2 bases from J, the gap between germline ends came to 2 bases. CDR3: CASSVEQETQYF. CDR3 nucleotides: TGTGCCAGCAGCGTAGAGCAAGAGACCCAGTACTTC.

This clonotype was seen ten or more times. The CDR3 region is CASSQDRPGSYYEQYF. The CDR3 bases are TGCGCCAGCAGCCAAGATCGCCCGGGCAGCTACTACGAGCAGTACTTC. The rearrangement joins TRBV4-3 to TRBJ2-7; D not resolved. The CDR3 is made up of 16 amino acids. With 0 bases removed from V and 3 bases from J, the gap between germline ends came to 15 bases. Germline V lookup: CDR1 LGHNA, CDR2 YSLEER.

The chain has TRBV20-1 and TRBJ2-1, with D tentatively TRBD1 or TRBD2 (5 bases each). Trimming removed 0 bases at V and 5 bases at J, with 11 bases between. CDR1 is DFQATT and CDR2 is SNEGSKA in the germline V gene (reference sequence). The CDR3 sequence is 14 residues long. The CDR3 DNA reads as TGCAGTGCTAGAGATCCAGGGACCCACAATGAGCAGTTCTTC. Translated: CSARDPGTHNEQFF.

This clonotype was detected a few times. The chain employs TRBV7-2 and TRBJ2-7; 7 bases are shared with TRBD1. The CDR3 has 14 residues. Trimming cost V 5 bases and J 5 bases; bases outside gene matches: 9. CDR1 SGHTA and CDR2 FQGNSA come from the germline V gene. In DNA, the CDR3 is TGTGCCAGCAGCCCCGGCGACAGGGAGCACGAGCAGTACTTC. This gives the protein CASSPGDREHEQYF.

Many counts were recorded for this clonotype. The J gene is TRBJ2-3, the V gene TRBV5-1; D assignment may be TRBD1 or TRBD2 (5 bases each). Germline CDR1 and CDR2: SGHRS and YFSETQ. The V end lost 4 bases, the J end lost 2 bases, and 8 bases lay between the germline ends. This CDR3 is 13 amino acids long. The CDR3 DNA is TGCGCCAGCAGCCCCGGGACCACAGATACGCAGTATTTT. Translated, it gives CASSPGTTDTQYF.

This clonotype was picked up a small number of times. The chain's CDR3 is CASSFGASNEKLFF. CDR3 in DNA: TGTGCCAGCAGCTTCGGGGCGAGTAATGAAAAACTGTTTTTT. The chain combines TRBV7-2 with TRBJ1-4; D might be TRBD1 (5 bases). Trimming took off 3 bases at V and 4 bases at J, with 9 bases between the two ends. Germline V CDR1 and CDR2: SGHTA, FQGNSA. The CDR3 runs to 14 residues.

This clonotype has just a few counts. The rearrangement links TRBV5-5 to TRBJ2-7; TRBD1 matches 8 bases. The CDR3 contains 15 residues. The V segment lost 4 bases and the J segment 2 bases; nucleotides outside the gene matches: 8. CDR1 and CDR2 from the germline V gene are SGHKS and YYEKEE (reference sequence). The CDR3 reads CASSRGQVWPYEQYV. DNA for the CDR3: TGTGCCAGCAGCCGGGGACAGGTTTGGCCCTACGAGCAGTACGTC.

This chain uses TRBV20-1 with TRBJ1-5; unclear D gene. CDR1 DFQATT and CDR2 SNEGSKA come from the germline V gene (reference sequence). The ends were cut back, 1 base at V and 7 bases at J, with 5 bases in the middle. This CDR3 contains 11 residues. The CDR3 region is CSARGKQPQHF. The CDR3 DNA reads as TGCAGTGCTAGAGGAAAGCAGCCCCAGCATTTT.

V is TRBV14 and J is TRBJ1-1; 9 bases fit TRBD1. V trimming: 0 bases; J trimming: 0 bases; junction bases outside the gene matches: 11. Germline assignment: CDR1 SGHDN and CDR2 FVKESK. The CDR3 is 19 amino acids. The CDR3 region is CASSQDLLDRGILNTEAFF. As DNA, the CDR3 is TGTGCCAGCAGCCAAGATTTACTGGACAGGGGTATCCTGAACACTGAAGCTTTCTTT.

Only a few counts were recorded for this clonotype. The gene calls are TRBV6-6 and TRBJ1-5; 7 nucleotides line up with TRBD1. Germline V gene sequence: CDR1 MNHNY, CDR2 SVGAGI (reference sequence). CDR3 length: 14 residues. V was clipped by 5 bases and J by 6 bases; unmatched bases: 7. CDR3 sequence (DNA): TGTGCCAGCAGTGATCTTACAGGGGTTCAGCCCCAGCATTTT. Protein sequence: CASSDLTGVQPQHF.

The chain joins TRBV6-9 to TRBJ2-5; no firm D call. In germline, CDR1 is MNHGY, CDR2 SVAAGI. The CDR3 runs 13 residues. Trimming took off 2 bases at V and 5 bases at J, with 9 bases between the two ends. The CDR3 region has the DNA TGTGCCAGCAGTTATGGCCGGGTTGAGACCCAGTACTTC. Translated: CASSYGRVETQYF.